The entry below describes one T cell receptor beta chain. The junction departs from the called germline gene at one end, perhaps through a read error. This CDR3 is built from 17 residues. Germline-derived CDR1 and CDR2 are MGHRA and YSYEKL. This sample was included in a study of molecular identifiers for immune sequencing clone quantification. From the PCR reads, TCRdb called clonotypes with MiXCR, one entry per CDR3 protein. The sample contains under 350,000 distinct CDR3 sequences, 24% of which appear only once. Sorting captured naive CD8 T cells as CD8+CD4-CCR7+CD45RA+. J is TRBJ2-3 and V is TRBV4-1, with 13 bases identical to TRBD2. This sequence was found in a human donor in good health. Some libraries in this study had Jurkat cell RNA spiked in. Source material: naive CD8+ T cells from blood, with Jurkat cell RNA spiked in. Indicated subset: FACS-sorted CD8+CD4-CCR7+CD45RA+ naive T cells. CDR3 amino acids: CASSPKGTSGASDTQYF. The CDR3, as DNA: TGCGCCAGCAGCCCAAAGGGGACTAGCGGGGCATCAGATACGCAGTATTTC.